This is a list of T cell receptor beta chains from one sample in a study of shared clonotypes between healthy human individuals. Profiled with immunoSEQ multiplex PCR; TCRdb holds only in-frame clones, not every one. Of some 1 million clones listed, about 74% are singletons. Sample: memory CD4+ T cells sorted from blood. The receptors were gathered from a man aged 18 to 29 in good health. The CDR3 runs from the conserved cysteine through the conserved F or W. Clone size is not always given. Where it is, it says once, few, many or a class for expanded clones.

j_call: TRBJ1-1; v_call: TRBV7-9; clone_size: .; cdr3_aa: CASTENGLEAFF
j_call: TRBJ2-2; v_call: TRBV5-1; clone_size: .; cdr3_aa: CASSVMGGNTGELFF
j_call: TRBJ1-4; v_call: TRBV28; clone_size: .; cdr3_aa: CASSPLRESTEKLFF
j_call: TRBJ1-1; v_call: TRBV15; clone_size: .; cdr3_aa: CATSREVGGAFF
j_call: TRBJ1-5; v_call: TRBV6-1; clone_size: once; cdr3_aa: CASSARQGSNQPQHF
j_call: TRBJ2-7; v_call: TRBV7-2; clone_size: .; cdr3_aa: CASSLWTSGRGEQYF
j_call: TRBJ2-5; v_call: TRBV20-1; clone_size: once; cdr3_aa: CSAVGVETQYF
j_call: TRBJ2-1; v_call: TRBV6-1; clone_size: .; cdr3_aa: CASSELAGGYSEQFF
j_call: TRBJ2-2; v_call: TRBV2; clone_size: .; cdr3_aa: CASSQQGYGHTGELFF
j_call: TRBJ1-5; v_call: TRBV6-6; clone_size: .; cdr3_aa: CASSSPGGLDNQPQHF
j_call: TRBJ1-3; v_call: TRBV6-5; clone_size: .; cdr3_aa: CASSYSSLGSGNTIYF
j_call: TRBJ2-7; v_call: TRBV5-6; clone_size: .; cdr3_aa: CASSLEAGGLRF
j_call: TRBJ1-2; v_call: TRBV18; clone_size: .; cdr3_aa: CASSPSGQDLYGYTF
j_call: TRBJ1-1; v_call: TRBV18; clone_size: .; cdr3_aa: CASSQTGSQVSEAFF
j_call: TRBJ1-6; v_call: TRBV7-2; clone_size: .; cdr3_aa: CASSLHGPNNSPLHF
j_call: TRBJ2-5; v_call: TRBV2; clone_size: .; cdr3_aa: CASSASREGETQYF
j_call: TRBJ1-3; v_call: TRBV10-1; clone_size: .; cdr3_aa: CASSAGPTGNTIYF
j_call: TRBJ2-7; v_call: TRBV7-2; clone_size: .; cdr3_aa: CASSVRGTGSGEQYF
j_call: TRBJ2-5; v_call: TRBV7-2; clone_size: .; cdr3_aa: CASSLSWASEETQYF
j_call: TRBJ1-1; v_call: TRBV7-8; clone_size: many; cdr3_aa: CASSLGENTEAFF
j_call: TRBJ2-1; v_call: TRBV7-2; clone_size: .; cdr3_aa: CASSPRLAGDNEQFF
j_call: TRBJ2-1; v_call: TRBV4-1; clone_size: .; cdr3_aa: CASSQDPSGSDEQFF
j_call: TRBJ2-3; v_call: TRBV30; clone_size: .; cdr3_aa: CAWTEGDTQYF
j_call: TRBJ2-3; v_call: TRBV5-1; clone_size: few; cdr3_aa: CASSSGVSSTDTQYF
j_call: TRBJ2-7; v_call: TRBV7-2; clone_size: .; cdr3_aa: CASSLVATYEQYF